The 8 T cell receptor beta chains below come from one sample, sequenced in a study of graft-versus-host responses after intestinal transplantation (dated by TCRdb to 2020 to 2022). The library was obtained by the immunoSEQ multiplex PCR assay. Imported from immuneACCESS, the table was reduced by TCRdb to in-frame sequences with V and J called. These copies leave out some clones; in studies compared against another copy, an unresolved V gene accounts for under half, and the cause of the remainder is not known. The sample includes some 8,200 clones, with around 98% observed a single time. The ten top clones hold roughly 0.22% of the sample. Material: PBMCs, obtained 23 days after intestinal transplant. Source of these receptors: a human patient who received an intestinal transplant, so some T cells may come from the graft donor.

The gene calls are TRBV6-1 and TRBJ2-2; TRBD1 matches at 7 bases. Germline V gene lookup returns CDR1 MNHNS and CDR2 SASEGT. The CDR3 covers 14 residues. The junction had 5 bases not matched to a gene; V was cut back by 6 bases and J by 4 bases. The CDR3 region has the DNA TGTGCCAGCAGCAAACAGGGGAGCACCGGGGAGCTGTTTTTT. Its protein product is CASSKQGSTGELFF.

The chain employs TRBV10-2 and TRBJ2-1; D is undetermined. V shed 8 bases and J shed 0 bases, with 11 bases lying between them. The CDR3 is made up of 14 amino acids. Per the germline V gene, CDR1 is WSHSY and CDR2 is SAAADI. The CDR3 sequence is CASGPIPSYNEQFF. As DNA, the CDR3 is TGCGCCAGCGGCCCTATTCCCTCCTACAATGAGCAGTTCTTC.

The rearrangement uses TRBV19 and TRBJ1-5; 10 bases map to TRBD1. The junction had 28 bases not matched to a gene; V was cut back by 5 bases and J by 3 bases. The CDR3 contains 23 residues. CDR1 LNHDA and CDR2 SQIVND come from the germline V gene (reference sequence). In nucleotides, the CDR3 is TGTGCCAGTAGTCCCTTAAACCCCGAAGACAGGGGGCGGGAAAGGAGGAACAATCAGCCCCAGCATTTT. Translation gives CASSPLNPEDRGRERRNNQPQHF.

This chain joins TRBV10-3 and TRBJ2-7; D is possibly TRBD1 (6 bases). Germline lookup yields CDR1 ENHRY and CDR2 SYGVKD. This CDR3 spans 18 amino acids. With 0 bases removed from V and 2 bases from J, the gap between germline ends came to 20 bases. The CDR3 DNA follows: TGTGCCATCAGTGAGTCGGTCCTGGGGGCAGGCCGCCCCTACGAGCAGTACTTC. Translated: CAISESVLGAGRPYEQYF.

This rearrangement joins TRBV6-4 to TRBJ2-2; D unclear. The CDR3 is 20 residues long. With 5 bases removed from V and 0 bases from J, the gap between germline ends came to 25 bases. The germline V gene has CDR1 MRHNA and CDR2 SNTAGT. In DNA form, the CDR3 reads TGTGCCAGCAGTCGCCCACGAGACCTGCCCCGGGCAACGAACACCGGGGAGCTGTTTTTT. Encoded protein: CASSRPRDLPRATNTGELFF.

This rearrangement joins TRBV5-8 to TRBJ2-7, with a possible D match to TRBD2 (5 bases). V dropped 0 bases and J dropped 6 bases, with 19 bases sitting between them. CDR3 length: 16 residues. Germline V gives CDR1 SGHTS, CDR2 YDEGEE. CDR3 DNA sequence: TGTGCCAGCAGCTTGGCCACGGCAGGACGGGAAGGCGAGCAGTACTTC. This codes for CASSLATAGREGEQYF.

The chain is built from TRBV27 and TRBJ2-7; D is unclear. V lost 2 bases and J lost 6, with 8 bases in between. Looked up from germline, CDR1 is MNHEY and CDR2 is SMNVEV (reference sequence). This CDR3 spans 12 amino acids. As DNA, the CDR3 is TGTGCCAGCAGTTTAGTTGGGTCCGAGCAGTACTTC. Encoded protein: CASSLVGSEQYF.

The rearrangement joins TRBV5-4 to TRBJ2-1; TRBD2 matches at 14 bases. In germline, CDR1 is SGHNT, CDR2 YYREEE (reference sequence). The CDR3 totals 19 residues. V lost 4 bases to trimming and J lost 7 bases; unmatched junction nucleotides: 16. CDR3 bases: TGTGCCAGCAGCCCGGACGGGACTAGCGGGAGAACTTGGCGTAATGAGCAGTTCTTC. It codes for CASSPDGTSGRTWRNEQFF.